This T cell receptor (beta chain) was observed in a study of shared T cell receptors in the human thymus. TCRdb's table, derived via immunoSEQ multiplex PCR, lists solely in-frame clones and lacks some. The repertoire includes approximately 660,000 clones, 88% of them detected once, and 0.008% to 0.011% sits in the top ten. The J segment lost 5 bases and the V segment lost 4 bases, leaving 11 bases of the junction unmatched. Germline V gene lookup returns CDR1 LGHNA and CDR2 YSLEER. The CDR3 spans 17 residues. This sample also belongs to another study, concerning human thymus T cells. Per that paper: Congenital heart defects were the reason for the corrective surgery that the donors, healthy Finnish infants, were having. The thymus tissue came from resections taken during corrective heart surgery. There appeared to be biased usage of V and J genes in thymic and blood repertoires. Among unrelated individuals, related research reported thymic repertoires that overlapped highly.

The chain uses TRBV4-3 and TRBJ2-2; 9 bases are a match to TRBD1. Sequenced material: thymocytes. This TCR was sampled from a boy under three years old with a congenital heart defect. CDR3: CASSLGPGQGRTGELFF. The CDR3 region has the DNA TGCGCCAGCAGCCTCGGACCGGGACAGGGTCGTACCGGGGAGCTGTTTTTT.